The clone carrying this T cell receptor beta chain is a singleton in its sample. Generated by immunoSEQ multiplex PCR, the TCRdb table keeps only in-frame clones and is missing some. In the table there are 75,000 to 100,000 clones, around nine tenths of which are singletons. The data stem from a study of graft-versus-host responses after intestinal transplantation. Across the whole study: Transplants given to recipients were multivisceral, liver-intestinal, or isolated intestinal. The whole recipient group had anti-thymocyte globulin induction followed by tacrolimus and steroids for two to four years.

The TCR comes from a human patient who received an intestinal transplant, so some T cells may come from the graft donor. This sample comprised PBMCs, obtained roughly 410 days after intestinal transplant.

CDR3 loop: CAISEWEGGGGYTF. The CDR3 region has the DNA TGTGCCATCAGTGAGTGGGAAGGGGGAGGAGGCTACACCTTC. The V call is TRBV10-3, the J call TRBJ1-2, with D perhaps matching TRBD1 (6 bases). The V and J ends lost 1 base and 8 bases respectively, with 14 bases between them. CDR3 length: 14 amino acids. Germline V gene sequence: CDR1 ENHRY, CDR2 SYGVKD.